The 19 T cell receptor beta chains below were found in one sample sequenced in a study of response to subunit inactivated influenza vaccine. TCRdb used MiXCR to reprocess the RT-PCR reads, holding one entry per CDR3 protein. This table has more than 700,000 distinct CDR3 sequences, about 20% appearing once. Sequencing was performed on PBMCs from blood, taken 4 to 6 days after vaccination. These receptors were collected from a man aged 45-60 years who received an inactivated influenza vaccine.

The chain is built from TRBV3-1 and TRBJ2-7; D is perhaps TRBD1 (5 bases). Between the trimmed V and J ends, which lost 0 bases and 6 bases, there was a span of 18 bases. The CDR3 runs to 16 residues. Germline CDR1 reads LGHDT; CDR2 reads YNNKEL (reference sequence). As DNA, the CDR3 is TGTGCCAGCAGCCAAGATCTCAATCCAGGGATAGCCGAGCAGTACTTC. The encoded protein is CASSQDLNPGIAEQYF.

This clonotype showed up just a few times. The CDR3 DNA is TGTGCCAGCAGTGTGTATGTTGAGCAGTTCTTC. Its translation is CASSVYVEQFF. V is TRBV2 and J is TRBJ2-1; unclear D gene. Germline assignment: CDR1 SNHLY and CDR2 FYNNEI. V dropped 4 bases and J dropped 9 bases, with 7 bases sitting between them. This CDR3 spans 11 amino acids.

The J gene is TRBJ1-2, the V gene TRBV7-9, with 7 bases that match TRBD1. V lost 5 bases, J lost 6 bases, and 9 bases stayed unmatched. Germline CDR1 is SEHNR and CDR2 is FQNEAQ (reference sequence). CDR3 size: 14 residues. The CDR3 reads CASSPTGRGHGYTF. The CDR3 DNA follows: TGTGCCAGCAGCCCGACAGGGAGGGGACATGGCTACACCTTC.

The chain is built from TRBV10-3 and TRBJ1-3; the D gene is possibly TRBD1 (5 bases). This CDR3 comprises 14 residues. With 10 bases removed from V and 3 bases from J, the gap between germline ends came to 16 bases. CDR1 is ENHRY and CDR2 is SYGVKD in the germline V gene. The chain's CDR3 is CATADRKLGNTIYF. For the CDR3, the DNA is TGTGCCACCGCAGACAGAAAGCTTGGAAACACCATATATTTT.

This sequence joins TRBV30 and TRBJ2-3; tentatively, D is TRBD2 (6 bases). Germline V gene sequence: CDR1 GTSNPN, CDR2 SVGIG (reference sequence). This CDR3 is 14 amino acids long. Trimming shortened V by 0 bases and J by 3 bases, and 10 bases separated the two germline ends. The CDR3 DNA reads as TGTGCCTGGAGTGTTGTTAGCGGTACAGATACGCAGTATTTT. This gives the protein CAWSVVSGTDTQYF.

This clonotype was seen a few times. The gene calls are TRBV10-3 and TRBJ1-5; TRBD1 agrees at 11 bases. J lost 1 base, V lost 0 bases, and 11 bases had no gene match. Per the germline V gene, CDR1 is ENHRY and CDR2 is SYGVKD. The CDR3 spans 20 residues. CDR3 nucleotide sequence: TGTGCCATCAGTGAGTCTAGTAGGGGGACAGGGGGTAGCAGCAATCAGCCCCAGCATTTT. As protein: CAISESSRGTGGSSNQPQHF.

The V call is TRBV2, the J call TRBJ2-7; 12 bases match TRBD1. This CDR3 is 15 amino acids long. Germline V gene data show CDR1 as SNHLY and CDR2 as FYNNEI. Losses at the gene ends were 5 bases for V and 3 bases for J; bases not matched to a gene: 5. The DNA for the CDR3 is TGTGCCAGCAGTCGGGACAGGGGGCCCAACTACGAGCAGTACTTC. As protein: CASSRDRGPNYEQYF.

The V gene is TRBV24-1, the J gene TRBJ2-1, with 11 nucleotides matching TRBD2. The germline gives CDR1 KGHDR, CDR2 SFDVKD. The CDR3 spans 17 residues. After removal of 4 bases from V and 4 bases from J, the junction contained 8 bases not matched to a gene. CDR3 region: CATSDRGLAVTYNEQFF. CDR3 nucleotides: TGTGCCACCAGTGACAGGGGACTAGCGGTAACTTACAATGAGCAGTTCTTC.

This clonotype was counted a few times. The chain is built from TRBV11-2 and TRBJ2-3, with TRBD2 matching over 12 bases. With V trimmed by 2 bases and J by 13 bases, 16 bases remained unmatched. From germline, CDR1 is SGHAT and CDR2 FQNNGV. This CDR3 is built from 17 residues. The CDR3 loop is CASSLWSGTSGSAVEYF. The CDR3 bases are TGTGCCAGCAGCTTATGGTCGGGGACTAGCGGGTCGGCAGTAGAGTATTTT.

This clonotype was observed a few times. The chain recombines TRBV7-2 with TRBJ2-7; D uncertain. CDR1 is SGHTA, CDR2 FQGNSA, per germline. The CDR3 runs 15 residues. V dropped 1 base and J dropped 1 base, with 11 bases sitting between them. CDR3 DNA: TGTGCCAGCAGCTTAGTAGGATCCAGTTCCTACGAGCAGTACTTC. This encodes CASSLVGSSSYEQYF.

CDR3 sequence (DNA): TGTGCCAGCAGTCGAGCGGTCCGGACTAGCGGGGGCACCACAGATACGCAGTATTTT. This codes for CASSRAVRTSGGTTDTQYF. The V gene is TRBV12-3 or TRBV12-4, the J gene TRBJ2-3, with 13 bases identical to TRBD2. The CDR3 has 19 amino acids. V lost 5 bases to trimming and J lost 2 bases; unmatched junction nucleotides: 13.

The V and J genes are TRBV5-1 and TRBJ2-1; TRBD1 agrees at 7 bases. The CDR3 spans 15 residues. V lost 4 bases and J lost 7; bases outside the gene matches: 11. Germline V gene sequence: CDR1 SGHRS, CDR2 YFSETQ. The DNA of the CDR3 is TGCGCCAGCAGCCACGGAAAGGGGGCGAGTAATGAGCAGTTCTTC. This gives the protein CASSHGKGASNEQFF.

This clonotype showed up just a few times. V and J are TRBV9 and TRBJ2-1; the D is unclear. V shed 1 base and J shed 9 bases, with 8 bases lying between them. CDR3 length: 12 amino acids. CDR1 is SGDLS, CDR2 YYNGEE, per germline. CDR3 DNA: TGTGCCAGCAGCGTACGGTGGGGTGAGCAGTTCTTC. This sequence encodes CASSVRWGEQFF.

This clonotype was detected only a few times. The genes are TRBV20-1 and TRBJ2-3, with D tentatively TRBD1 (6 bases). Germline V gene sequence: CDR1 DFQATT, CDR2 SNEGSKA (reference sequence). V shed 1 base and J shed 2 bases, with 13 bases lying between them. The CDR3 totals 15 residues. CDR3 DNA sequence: TGCAGTGCTAGAGCTCCTGACAGGTACACAGATACGCAGTATTTT. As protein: CSARAPDRYTDTQYF.

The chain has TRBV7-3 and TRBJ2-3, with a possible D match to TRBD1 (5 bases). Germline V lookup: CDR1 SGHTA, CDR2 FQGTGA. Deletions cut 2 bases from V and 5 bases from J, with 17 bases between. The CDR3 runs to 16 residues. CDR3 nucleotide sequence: TGTGCCAGCAGCTTATATAGCTCCACAAGGGGAGATACGCAGTATTTT. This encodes CASSLYSSTRGDTQYF.

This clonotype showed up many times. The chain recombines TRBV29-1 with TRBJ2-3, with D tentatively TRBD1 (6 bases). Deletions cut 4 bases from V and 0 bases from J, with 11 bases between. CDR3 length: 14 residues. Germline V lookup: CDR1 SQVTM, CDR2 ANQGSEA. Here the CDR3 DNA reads TGCAGCGTTGGGGTGGGACAAAGCACAGATACGCAGTATTTT. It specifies CSVGVGQSTDTQYF.

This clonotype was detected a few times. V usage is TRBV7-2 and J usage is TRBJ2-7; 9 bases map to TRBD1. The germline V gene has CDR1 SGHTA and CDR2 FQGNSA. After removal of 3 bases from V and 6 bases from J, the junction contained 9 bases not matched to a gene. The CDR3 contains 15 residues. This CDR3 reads CASSFRTGEVSEQYF. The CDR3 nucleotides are TGTGCCAGCAGCTTTCGGACAGGGGAGGTTTCCGAGCAGTACTTC.

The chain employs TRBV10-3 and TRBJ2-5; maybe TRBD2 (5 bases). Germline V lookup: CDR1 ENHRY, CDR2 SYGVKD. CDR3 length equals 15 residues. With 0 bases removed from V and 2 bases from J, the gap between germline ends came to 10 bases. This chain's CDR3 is CAISESSGNQETQYF. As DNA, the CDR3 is TGTGCCATCAGTGAGTCGTCGGGGAATCAAGAGACCCAGTACTTC.

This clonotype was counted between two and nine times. The CDR3 DNA reads as TGTGCCAGCAGTTTTTCTGTGGTTGGGGTCGAGCAGTACTTC. Translation: CASSFSVVGVEQYF. V is TRBV12-3 or TRBV12-4 and J is TRBJ2-7; no clear D. This CDR3 is 14 amino acids long. Trimming took 3 bases from V and 6 from J, leaving 15 bases between them.